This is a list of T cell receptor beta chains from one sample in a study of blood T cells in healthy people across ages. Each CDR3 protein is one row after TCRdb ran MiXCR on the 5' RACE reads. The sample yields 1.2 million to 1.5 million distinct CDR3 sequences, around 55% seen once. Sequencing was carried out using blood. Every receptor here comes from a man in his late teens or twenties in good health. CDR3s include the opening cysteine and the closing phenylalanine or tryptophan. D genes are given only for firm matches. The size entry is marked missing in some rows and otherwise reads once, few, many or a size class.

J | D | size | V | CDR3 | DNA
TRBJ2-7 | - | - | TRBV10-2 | CATSTATDTYEQYF | TGCGCCACGTCGACCGCCACTGATACCTACGAGCAGTACTTC
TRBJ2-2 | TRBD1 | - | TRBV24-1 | CATGTGNTGELFF | TGTGCCACCGGGACAGGGAACACCGGGGAGCTGTTTTTT
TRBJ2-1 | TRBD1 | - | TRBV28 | CASSDPRGRGDNEQFF | TGTGCCAGCAGTGACCCCAGGGGGAGAGGGGACAATGAGCAGTTCTTC
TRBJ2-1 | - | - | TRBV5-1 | CASSPVGNSYNEQFF | TGCGCCAGCAGCCCGGTGGGTAACTCCTACAATGAGCAGTTCTTC
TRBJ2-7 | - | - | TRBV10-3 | CAISEGANEQYF | TGTGCCATCAGTGAGGGGGCTAACGAGCAGTACTTC
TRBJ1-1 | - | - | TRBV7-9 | CALREGTTEAFF | TGTGCTCTTAGGGAGGGGACCACTGAAGCTTTCTTT
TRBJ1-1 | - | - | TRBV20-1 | CSARGNWAEAFF | TGCAGTGCTAGAGGGAATTGGGCTGAAGCTTTCTTT
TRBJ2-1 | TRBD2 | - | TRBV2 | CASSIQGLAVYEQFF | TGTGCCAGCAGTATCCAAGGACTAGCGGTATACGAGCAGTTCTTC
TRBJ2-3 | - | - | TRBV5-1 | CASSPLGWDTQYF | TGCGCCAGCAGCCCGTTAGGGTGGGATACGCAGTATTTT
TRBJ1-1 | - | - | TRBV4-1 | CASSRVWGEAFF | TGCGCCAGCAGCCGTGTATGGGGTGAAGCTTTCTTT
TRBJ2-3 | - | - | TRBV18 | CASSRISLDTQYF | TGTGCCAGCTCACGCATTTCATTAGATACGCAGTATTTT
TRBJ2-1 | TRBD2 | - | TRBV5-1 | CASRGLAGGQANEQFF | TGCGCCAGCAGGGGACTAGCGGGGGGCCAGGCCAATGAGCAGTTCTTC
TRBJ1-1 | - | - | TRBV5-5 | CASSWPGGRSEAFF | TGTGCCAGCAGCTGGCCGGGGGGCCGGAGTGAAGCTTTCTTT
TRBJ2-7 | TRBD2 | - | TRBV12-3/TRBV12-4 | CASSSPTSGRFYEQYF | TGTGCCAGCAGTTCCCCAACTAGCGGGAGGTTCTACGAGCAGTACTTC
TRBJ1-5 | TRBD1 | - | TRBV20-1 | CSASTGQQPQHF | TGCAGTGCCTCGACAGGGCAACAGCCCCAGCATTTT
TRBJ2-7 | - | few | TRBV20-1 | CSVEEANVGEQYF | TGCAGTGTCGAAGAGGCTAACGTCGGCGAGCAGTACTTC